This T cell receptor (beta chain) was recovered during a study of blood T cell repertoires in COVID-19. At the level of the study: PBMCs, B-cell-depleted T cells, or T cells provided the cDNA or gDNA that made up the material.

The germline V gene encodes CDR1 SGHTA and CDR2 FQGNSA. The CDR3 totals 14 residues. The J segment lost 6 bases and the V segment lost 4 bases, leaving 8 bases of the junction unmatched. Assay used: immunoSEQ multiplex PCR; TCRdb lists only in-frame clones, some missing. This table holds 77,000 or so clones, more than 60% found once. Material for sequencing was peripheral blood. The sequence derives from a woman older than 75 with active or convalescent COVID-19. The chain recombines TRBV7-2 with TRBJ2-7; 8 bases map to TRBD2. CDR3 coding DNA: TGTGCCAGCAGCTCCCGGGGGGGGCCGGTCGAGCAGTACTTC. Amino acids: CASSSRGGPVEQYF.